Listed below are T cell receptor beta chains from one sample, sequenced in a study of T-cell reconstitution after alpha-beta-depleted transplantation in children. TCRdb reanalysed the PCR reads using MiXCR and keeps one entry per CDR3 protein. The profile shows around 530,000 distinct CDR3 sequences, less than 35% of them singletons. The sequencing here drew on PBMCs from the stem cell graft donor, taken from the stem cell graft. The receptors were sampled from a human donor who donated a stem cell graft to a child with aplastic anemia. Each CDR3 is given without its conserved first and last residue.

v_call cdr3_aa
TRBV7-2 ASSPDWTRQGEQF
TRBV10-2 ASSGRETVQETQY
TRBV9 ASSVGASGYNEQF
TRBV14 ASSPSSGMSFGDTQY
TRBV29-1 SVVRMPGLYQETQY
TRBV12-3/TRBV12-4 ASSGGPLNTEAF
TRBV24-1 ATSDSPRGSGNEKLF
TRBV20-1 SAFRGGYNEQF
TRBV12-3/TRBV12-4 ASSLAREGPYEQF
TRBV5-1 ASSLQGMGGRPNTGELF
TRBV5-1 ASSPLLALHSTDTQY
TRBV6-1 ASRLQGVANYGYT
TRBV5-1 ASSWTSGSNTGELF
TRBV5-1 ASSLAGQGSGELF
TRBV4-2 ASSQDSPTGTRRAQY
TRBV7-2 ASIQTGSGNEQF
TRBV27 ASARLGYNEQF
TRBV28 ASSLGPPRVPF
TRBV20-1 SARNPRRRTRPNLDTQY
TRBV12-3/TRBV12-4 ASSFVGLGGTYNEQF
TRBV11-2 ASSPLGGGLSGTGELF
TRBV7-7 ASSSKKQGEQETQY
TRBV15 ATSRGTGTKNIQY
TRBV30 AWSALSGIGETQY
TRBV29-1 SVLRQGGYEQY
TRBV6-2/TRBV6-3 ASRLAPNEQF
TRBV4-1 ASSQQLADEKLF
TRBV5-1 ASMRDASTDTQY
TRBV20-1 SAQLAFRAF
TRBV24-1 ASDPGDRAVETQY
TRBV7-2 ASSLARSTGQPQH
TRBV25-1 ASGGIYNSPLH
TRBV11-3 ASSLSGGIPNNEQF
TRBV20-1 SARAQLHEQY
TRBV19 ASIEGALGNTIY
TRBV7-8 ASSWGLADEQF
TRBV2 ASLEGGSKPGELF
TRBV29-1 SVTTGGGTEAF
TRBV6-2/TRBV6-3 ASTPGTANTEAF
TRBV20-1 SARPGRGKNEQF
TRBV12-3/TRBV12-4 ASSSRGGTFYGYT
TRBV11-2 ASIPVAPRGTEAF
TRBV5-1 ASSLRSSGEGTQY
TRBV20-1 SAPGLAINEQF
TRBV5-1 ASSWGGTSPTEDTQY
TRBV20-1 SATGVNTGELF
TRBV27 ASSLYGAGSGYT
TRBV5-4 ASSWVPGRANYGYT
TRBV6-5 ASSYQQVREQYEQY
TRBV5-4 ASSQGRSSGNTIY
TRBV11-2 ASSQGRLAGANEQF
TRBV30 AWSDLRGPNYGYT
TRBV7-9 ASTLRGYNEQF
TRBV24-1 ATSDTPGRESADTQY